This T cell receptor beta chain was captured in a study of shared clonotypes between healthy human individuals (dated by TCRdb to about 2020). For the wider study: Three men and two women, aged 18 to 49 years, made up the cohort. For each donor, CD4 naive and CD4 memory were each given three plates, CD8 naive was given two plates, and CD8 memory was given one plate. Blood TCR repertoires of a handful of healthy adults were deeply sequenced to estimate repertoire size and the extent of clonotype sharing between individuals. Different laboratories and diverse techniques were used to prepare libraries and sequence TCR repertoires, to increase sequencing depth and limit assay-specific biases. Leukapheresis yielded between about 0.94 and 8.9 billion PBMCs per donor. Broader findings and caveats from the paper: Estimated clonotype richness was generally larger for naive than for memory subsets. When a few donors were compared, the shared fraction of clonotypes was around 5.1% for naive CD4, about 4% for naive CD8, roughly 2.5% for memory CD4, and 0.35% to 0.5% for memory CD8. The genetic and exposure-history diversity represented was limited by the small number of donors. Sampling was restricted to blood, and TCR repertoires in tissues likely differ from the TCR repertoires found in blood. Pairwise subsampling indicated that sequencing depth was expected to affect the degree of clonotype sharing among donors. Clonotypes shared by all four sorted-subset donors showed higher generation probabilities than non-shared clonotypes. Rarefaction of sorted-subset datasets indicated incomplete sequencing despite the large sequencing depth.

About this clone: Its specific antigen is unknown. No base-level quality is on record; no much larger clone is a single base apart.

The donors were healthy, HIV-negative adults who had no recently reported acute infections or vaccinations. Every donor was a Caucasian adult residing in Nashville, Tennessee, USA. CD4+ T cells were enriched by magnetic negative selection, after which naive cells were positively selected on CD45RA and the negative fraction was taken as the memory subset. Blood was collected by leukapheresis, and PBMCs were isolated by Ficoll-Histopaque density gradient centrifugation and then cryopreserved in liquid nitrogen vapor phase. Analytical flow cytometry was used to check the purity and quantity of every magnetically sorted T cell population. Genomic DNA was isolated from each sorted fraction and quantified by UV absorbance on a Nanodrop 2000c. V was cut back by 6 bases and J by 4 bases, leaving a gap of 12 bases between them. Including cysteine and phenylalanine, the CDR3 has 13 amino acids. Only the CDR3 region is kept as DNA, spanning 39 bases read in frame from base 1. CDR1 and CDR2 are read off the germline V gene (reference sequence) as LNHDA and SQIVND.

Using the deep immunoSEQ assay, multiplex PCR amplified TCR CDR3 regions from genomic DNA. Extracted genomic DNA from each cell subset was spread evenly across all wells of several immunoSEQ 96-well plates, with each plate serving as a replicate. For sorted subsets, each replicate PCR was loaded with about 200 ng genomic DNA, equivalent to 30,000 or so T cell genomes. Purified libraries were measured with a Qubit 3.0 fluorometer, size-checked on a Bioanalyzer 2100, and measured again with the KAPA Library Quantification kit. A separate single-read 150-cycle Illumina NextSeq 550 flow cell was used to sequence each immunoSEQ 96-well plate. Processing in the source paper ran as follows. Because the immunoSEQ output held only junctional sequences and lacked quality scores, the filtering could not match the filtering applied to full-length reads. To assign V/J genes and CDR3, sequences were annotated against IMGT germline references using PyIR, a Python wrapper for IgBLAST v1.9. Reads with weak V/J assignments (E-value above 1e-6), missing CDR3, stop codons, out-of-frame junctions, or ambiguous translated residues were removed. V3J clonotypes were defined as sequences sharing an identical inferred V gene, J gene, and CDR3 amino acid sequence. Percentage overlap between repertoires was computed as shared unique clonotypes divided by the size of the smaller repertoire. RTK rarefaction, the Chao1 estimator, and Recon v2.1 estimates of unobserved clonotypes were used to assess repertoire richness. OLGA was used to compute generation probabilities for all TCRbeta clonotypes that the gDNA method yielded from a handful of donors. The clones in this table, taken by TCRdb from immuneACCESS, are in-frame only. Not every clone is retained; where verified, under half of the shortfall comes from an unresolved V gene, and the cause of the rest is unknown. Clone size and the V and J calls come from that table; the DNA yielded D and trimming. In this sample the table shows approximately 2.5 million clones, over 85% of which occur a single time. 0.36% of the sample is held by the ten biggest clonotypes.

This TCR was sampled from a man between 18 and 35 years old in good health. Some clones in this sample may be carry-over from other donors' samples. Sample: naive CD4+ T cells from PBMCs. Per the publication, the cell subset or site label means: CD45RA+ positively selected. Rearrangement joined TRBV19 to TRBJ1-1, and perhaps TRBD1 as D gene, on 5 matching bases. The CDR3 region has the sequence CASSRQSGTEAFF. The nucleotide sequence reads TGTGCCAGTAGCAGACAGTCGGGCACTGAAGCTTTCTTT.